The rows below give T cell receptor beta chains drawn from one sample of a study of low-dose radiotherapy and immunotherapy resistance in tumors. TCRdb reanalysed the reads using MiXCR and keeps one entry per CDR3 protein. The sample includes 35,000 to 50,000 distinct CDR3 sequences, roughly 31% seen only once; the top ten take around 4%. The specimen was PBMCs, collected before treatment. The receptors come from a male donor with gallbladder cancer. The CDR3 runs from the conserved cysteine through the conserved F or W. A D gene is named only where the DNA matches it firmly. Size is omitted from some rows. Given values are once, few, many or a class for expanded clones.

cdr3_length d_call j_call clone_size v_call cdr3_aa cdr3_nt
13 NA TRBJ1-1 NA TRBV27 CASSLQGWSGAFF TGTGCCAGCAGTTTACAGGGTTGGTCCGGGGCTTTCTTT
13 TRBD1 TRBJ2-3 many TRBV2 CASSETGQGSAGF TGTGCCAGCAGTGAAACGGGACAGGGATCAGCGGGATTT
15 NA TRBJ2-3 NA TRBV9 CASSAVGTHADTQYF TGTGCCAGCAGCGCAGTGGGCACACACGCAGATACGCAGTATTTT
14 TRBD2 TRBJ2-5 many TRBV4-1 CASSRGTTKETQYF TGCGCCAGCAGCCGCGGGACTACGAAAGAGACCCAGTACTTC
15 NA TRBJ1-4 many TRBV28 CASSNRQSLNEKLFF TGTGCCAGCAGTAACAGACAGAGCCTTAATGAAAAACTGTTTTTT
14 NA TRBJ2-5 NA TRBV18 CASSSGLGGETQYF TGTGCCAGCTCATCGGGCCTTGGGGGAGAGACCCAGTACTTC
16 TRBD2 TRBJ2-3 NA TRBV11-2 CASSLSPSGGGGTQYF TGTGCCAGCAGCTTGTCCCCTAGCGGGGGGGGCGGTACGCAGTATTTT
13 NA TRBJ2-7 medium-sized TRBV28 CASSRVTPGEQYF TGTGCCAGCAGCCGTGTGACTCCGGGCGAGCAGTACTTC
16 TRBD2 TRBJ2-3 NA TRBV20-1 CSAPGGRGRHLDTQYF TGCAGTGCCCCCGGAGGGCGGGGGAGGCACCTAGATACGCAGTATTTT
15 TRBD1 TRBJ2-7 few TRBV5-6 CASSSSRDREHEQYF TGTGCCAGCAGCTCGAGCCGGGACAGGGAACACGAGCAGTACTTC
18 NA TRBJ2-6 many TRBV28 CASTAAGTFHSGANVLTF TGTGCCAGCACTGCGGCAGGGACCTTTCACTCTGGGGCCAACGTCCTGACTTTC
14 TRBD2 TRBJ2-5 few TRBV29-1 CSVEILAGGETQYF TGCAGCGTTGAGATACTAGCGGGAGGAGAGACCCAGTACTTC
14 TRBD2 TRBJ2-1 NA TRBV2 CASAKTSGRGEQFF TGTGCCAGTGCGAAAACTAGCGGGAGAGGCGAGCAGTTCTTC
14 NA TRBJ2-2 many TRBV6-4 CASSGLGNTGELFF TGTGCCAGCAGTGGACTAGGTAACACCGGGGAGCTGTTTTTT
13 NA TRBJ2-7 NA TRBV5-1 CASSFQGFNEQYF TGCGCCAGCAGCTTCCAGGGGTTCAACGAGCAGTACTTC
16 NA TRBJ2-2 NA TRBV29-1 CSVDPLETLNTGELFF TGCAGCGTTGACCCTTTAGAGACTTTGAACACCGGGGAGCTGTTTTTT
20 TRBD1 TRBJ2-1 NA TRBV5-6 CASSPETTRTGTVKYNEQFF TGTGCCAGCAGCCCGGAGACTACCAGAACCGGGACAGTCAAATACAATGAGCAGTTCTTC
14 NA TRBJ2-1 many TRBV27 CASTHGSGIREQFF TGTGCCAGCACCCACGGGTCGGGGATCAGGGAGCAGTTCTTC
16 TRBD1 TRBJ1-2 NA TRBV7-2 CASSPENTGGENGYTF TGTGCCAGCAGCCCAGAGAACACAGGGGGCGAGAATGGCTACACCTTC
15 NA TRBJ2-2 medium-sized TRBV28 CASSRGALGIGELFF TGTGCCAGCAGCCGAGGGGCCCTGGGGATCGGGGAGCTGTTTTTT
15 NA TRBJ1-2 NA TRBV7-2 CASSPGGGLGYGYTF TGTGCCAGCAGCCCAGGAGGGGGGCTAGGCTATGGCTACACCTTC
15 TRBD1 TRBJ2-7 many TRBV3-1 CASSLQGQGAYEQYF TGTGCCAGCAGCCTTCAAGGACAGGGTGCGTACGAGCAGTACTTC
17 TRBD2 TRBJ2-2 many TRBV14 CASSQDGWTRDTGELFF TGTGCCAGCAGCCAAGATGGTTGGACTAGAGACACCGGGGAGCTGTTTTTT
14 NA TRBJ1-6 many TRBV7-9 CASSPSPSNSPLHF TGTGCCAGCAGCCCCTCTCCTTCTAATTCACCCCTCCACTTT
12 NA TRBJ2-2 many TRBV11-2 CASSLGPGELFF TGTGCCAGCAGCTTAGGGCCCGGGGAGCTGTTTTTT
14 TRBD1 TRBJ1-1 many TRBV4-1 CASSQQTGIGEAFF TGCGCCAGCAGCCAGCAGACAGGGATTGGAGAAGCTTTCTTT
15 TRBD1 TRBJ2-3 NA TRBV29-1 CSVEDQGQGSNTQYF TGCAGCGTTGAAGATCAAGGACAGGGATCAAACACGCAGTATTTT
15 NA TRBJ2-1 medium-sized TRBV7-9 CASSLGLAIGNEQFF TGTGCCAGCAGCTTAGGGCTAGCGATCGGTAATGAGCAGTTCTTC
16 TRBD1 TRBJ2-2 NA TRBV2 CASSGSGGSNTGELFF TGTGCCAGCAGTGGATCAGGGGGTTCGAACACCGGGGAGCTGTTTTTT
12 NA TRBJ2-4 many TRBV29-1 CSVRQALNIQYF TGCAGCGTAAGACAAGCACTTAACATTCAGTACTTC
16 NA TRBJ2-2 NA TRBV25-1 CASTAPKGRNTGELFF TGTGCCAGCACCGCCCCAAAAGGGAGGAACACCGGGGAGCTGTTTTTT
15 TRBD1 TRBJ2-2 NA TRBV28 CASSRGQGADGELFF TGTGCCAGCAGCCGAGGACAGGGGGCAGACGGGGAGCTGTTTTTT
24 NA TRBJ2-7 NA TRBV5-1 CASTNQTSMYLCALRDRVTYEQYF NA
16 TRBD2 TRBJ2-7 NA TRBV7-2 CASSLVVGLDSYEQYF TGTGCCAGCAGCTTAGTGGTGGGACTAGACTCCTACGAGCAGTACTTC
14 TRBD1 TRBJ2-4 many TRBV20-1 CSAGQGSDKNIQYF TGCAGTGCCGGACAGGGTTCTGACAAAAACATTCAGTACTTC
13 NA TRBJ1-6 many TRBV5-1 CASSLDGASPLHF TGCGCCAGCAGCTTGGATGGGGCCTCACCCCTCCACTTT
13 NA TRBJ1-2 many TRBV11-2 CASSLGGVGGYTF TGTGCCAGCAGCTTAGGAGGAGTAGGGGGCTACACCTTC
14 NA TRBJ1-1 NA TRBV7-2 CASSLGGGYTEAFF TGTGCCAGCAGCTTGGGGGGGGGGTACACTGAAGCTTTCTTT
13 NA TRBJ1-3 many TRBV2 CATSEGDGNTIYF TGTGCCACCTCGGAGGGGGATGGAAACACCATATATTTT
15 NA TRBJ2-7 many TRBV25-1 CASSQYGEASYEQYF TGTGCCAGCAGTCAGTACGGGGAGGCATCCTACGAGCAGTACTTC
15 TRBD1 TRBJ1-1 many TRBV12-3/TRBV12-4 CASRRTGRTNTEAFF TGTGCCAGCAGGCGGACAGGACGTACGAACACTGAAGCTTTCTTT
11 NA TRBJ2-7 few TRBV2 CATESGYEQYF TGTGCCACCGAATCGGGGTACGAGCAGTACTTC
14 NA TRBJ2-1 many TRBV5-6 CASSFPYSRNEQFF TGTGCCAGCAGCTTCCCCTATTCTAGGAATGAGCAGTTCTTC
14 TRBD2 TRBJ2-5 many TRBV15 CATSRFSGSETQYF TGTGCCACCAGCAGGTTTAGCGGGAGTGAGACCCAGTACTTC
13 NA TRBJ1-4 NA TRBV28 CATKDLRDEKLFF TGTGCCACTAAGGACTTAAGGGATGAAAAACTGTTTTTT
18 NA TRBJ2-3 many TRBV10-3 CAISESLVWRNPTDTQYF TGTGCCATCAGTGAAAGCCTCGTGTGGCGGAACCCCACAGATACGCAGTATTTT
15 NA TRBJ2-7 NA TRBV5-1 CASSPGQLSPYEQYF TGCGCCAGCAGCCCCGGACAGCTAAGCCCCTACGAGCAGTACTTC
14 NA TRBJ1-3 medium-sized TRBV28 CASSGRGSGNTIYF TGTGCCAGCAGCGGGAGAGGCTCTGGAAACACCATATATTTT
14 TRBD2 TRBJ2-1 many TRBV20-1 CSPITSGGYNEQFF TGCAGTCCAATCACTAGCGGGGGATACAATGAGCAGTTCTTC
15 NA TRBJ1-1 few TRBV7-9 CASTPNRVSATEAFF TGTGCCAGCACCCCAAATAGGGTTTCGGCAACTGAAGCTTTCTTT
12 NA TRBJ2-5 many TRBV19 CASSRYQETQYF TGTGCCAGTAGTAGGTACCAAGAGACCCAGTACTTC
15 NA TRBJ2-3 many TRBV18 CASSPRGQSTDTQYF TGTGCCAGCTCACCGCGAGGTCAGAGTACGGATACGCAGTATTTT
14 NA TRBJ2-1 NA TRBV10-3 CAISADRRLFSQFF TGTGCCATCAGTGCCGACAGAAGACTATTTTCTCAGTTCTTC
15 TRBD2 TRBJ2-1 many TRBV7-3 CASSPLAGPYNEQFF TGTGCCAGCAGCCCACTAGCGGGCCCGTACAATGAGCAGTTCTTC
17 NA TRBJ1-2 NA TRBV29-1 CSVMGDGTENFNYGYTF TGCAGCGTTATGGGGGATGGGACCGAAAATTTTAACTATGGCTACACCTTC
15 TRBD2 TRBJ2-1 NA TRBV9 CASSVAQLAGGEQFF TGTGCCAGCAGCGTAGCTCAACTAGCGGGAGGTGAGCAGTTCTTC